The 32 T cell receptor beta chains presented below share a single source sample, sequenced in a study of blood T cell repertoires in COVID-19. Using immunoSEQ multiplex PCR, the repertoire was profiled, and TCRdb retains in-frame clones only, with some absent. The sample carries under 300,000 clones, 70% to 90% recorded once. The specimen was peripheral blood. The source of these receptors is a woman aged 40 to 50 with acute or convalescent COVID-19.

The sample holds a few counts of this clone. The CDR3 loop reads CAWSAATAYGYTF. The CDR3 nucleotides are TGTGCCTGGAGTGCCGCGACAGCGTATGGCTACACCTTC. The chain recombines TRBV30 with TRBJ1-2, with a weak D call TRBD1 (5 bases). The V and J ends lost 1 base and 5 bases respectively, with 11 bases between them. The CDR3 sequence is 13 residues long. Germline V lookup: CDR1 GTSNPN, CDR2 SVGIG (reference sequence). Full variable domain (remainder filled in from reference TRBV30 and TRBJ1-2): SQTIHQWPATLVQPVGSPLSLECTVEGTSNPNLYWYRQAAGRGLQLLFYSVGIGQISSEVPQNLSASRPQDRQFILSSKKLLLSDSGFYLCAWSAATAYGYTFGSGTRLTVV.

The genes are TRBV5-1 and TRBJ1-1, with D possibly being TRBD1 (6 bases). Trimming stripped 1 base from V and 1 base from J, with 11 bases between. This CDR3 comprises 15 residues. CDR1 and CDR2 (germline): SGHRS, YFSETQ. CDR3 bases: TGCGCCAGCAGCTTGCCGGGACAACAGAACACTGAAGCTTTCTTT. Translated: CASSLPGQQNTEAFF.

This clone was seen once. The chain combines TRBV29-1 with TRBJ1-1; 8 positions match TRBD1. J was trimmed by 8 bases and V by 7 bases; bases with no gene match: 3. Germline assignment: CDR1 SQVTM and CDR2 ANQGSEA. The CDR3 consists of 10 residues. CDR3 bases: TGCAGCGCCAGACAGGGGGAAGCTTTCTTT. It encodes CSARQGEAFF.

This rearrangement joins TRBV6-5 to TRBJ1-4; 9 bases match TRBD1. Germline lookup yields CDR1 MNHEY and CDR2 SVGAGI. V shed 5 bases, J shed 8 bases, and the junction held 6 bases outside the gene matches. The CDR3 consists of 14 residues. The CDR3 DNA is TGTGCCAGCAGTCCAGGGACAGGGAGGGAAAAACTGTTTTTT. It is translated as CASSPGTGREKLFF.

This clone appeared a few times. The V gene is TRBV2, the J gene TRBJ1-2; D might be TRBD1 (5 bases). V gave up 3 bases and J gave up 2 bases, with 7 bases separating them. CDR3 length: 13 amino acids. CDR1 and CDR2 from the germline V gene are SNHLY and FYNNEI. For the CDR3, the DNA is TGTGCCAGCAGTGAGCGGACAAACTATGGCTACACCTTC. This encodes CASSERTNYGYTF.

The gene calls are TRBV19 and TRBJ2-5, with 11 bases that match TRBD2. The V segment lost 6 bases and the J segment 5 bases; nucleotides outside the gene matches: 11. The CDR3 has 16 residues. CDR1 is LNHDA, CDR2 SQIVND, per germline (reference sequence). The CDR3 region is CASSRFSGGALETQYF. Written as DNA, the CDR3 is TGTGCCAGTAGCCGGTTTAGCGGGGGGGCATTGGAGACCCAGTACTTC. Full variable domain (missing parts from reference TRBV19 and TRBJ2-5): DGGITQSPKYLFRKEGQNVTLSCEQNLNHDAMYWYRQDPGQGLRLIYYSQIVNDFQKGDIAEGYSVSREKKESFPLTVTSAQKNPTAFYLCASSRFSGGALETQYFGPGTRLLVL.

The genes are TRBV25-1 and TRBJ2-5, with D unclear. From germline, CDR1 is MGHDK and CDR2 SYGVNS. V dropped 8 bases and J dropped 2 bases, with 3 bases sitting between them. The length of the CDR3 is 10 residues. CDR3 DNA sequence: TGTGCCAGCGTACAAGAGACCCAGTACTTC. Encoded protein: CASVQETQYF.

This rearrangement joins TRBV29-1 to TRBJ1-2; D is ambiguous. Germline V gene sequence: CDR1 SQVTM, CDR2 ANQGSEA. The CDR3 covers 13 residues. V lost 1 base, J lost 4 bases, and 10 bases lay in between. CDR3 bases: TGCAGCGTTGAAGTCGGAGCTGGCTATGGCTACACCTTC. Amino acids: CSVEVGAGYGYTF.

The chain links TRBV2 to TRBJ2-3; TRBD2 matches at 9 bases. This CDR3 is built from 19 residues. Germline-derived CDR1 and CDR2 are SNHLY and FYNNEI. The V and J ends lost 1 base and 4 bases, in that order; junction bases with no gene match: 15. CDR3 sequence reads: CASSEGVYSGGRTADTQYF. CDR3 nucleotide sequence: TGTGCCAGCAGTGAAGGGGTATATAGCGGGGGCCGGACGGCAGATACGCAGTATTTT.

About this clone: The sample has other DNA sequences that encode this CDR3 too. V usage is TRBV18 and J usage is TRBJ1-5; D not certain. Trimming pared 3 bases from V and 0 bases from J, leaving 3 bases between. The CDR3 runs to 13 residues. Germline CDR1 is KGHSH and CDR2 is LQKENI. The CDR3 spells CASSPYSNQPQHF. CDR3 in DNA: TGTGCCAGCTCACCTTATAGCAATCAGCCCCAGCATTTT.

The chain links TRBV6-5 to TRBJ2-3, with 7 bases fitting TRBD1. The V gene end was trimmed by 10 bases and the J gene end by 4 bases; junction bases not matched to a gene: 11. Germline V CDR1 and CDR2: MNHEY, SVGAGI. The CDR3 is 14 amino acids. For the CDR3, the DNA is TGTGCCACCCGACAGGGTGATAGGGCAGATACGCAGTATTTT. Its protein product is CATRQGDRADTQYF.

The chain combines TRBV10-3 with TRBJ1-1, with D unresolved. V lost 0 bases and J lost 0, with 11 bases in between. CDR1 ENHRY and CDR2 SYGVKD come from the germline V gene. The length of the CDR3 is 16 residues. CDR3 sequence reads: CAISESTPFMNTEAFF. CDR3 coding DNA: TGTGCCATCAGTGAGTCTACACCGTTCATGAACACTGAAGCTTTCTTT.

The rearrangement uses TRBV19 and TRBJ1-2, with 8 bases aligning to TRBD1. Trimming took 5 bases from V and 10 from J; bases not matched to a gene: 9. The CDR3 consists of 13 residues. CDR1 and CDR2 (germline): LNHDA, SQIVND (reference sequence). The chain's CDR3 is CASSPDRAVDYTF. The CDR3 DNA sequence: TGTGCCAGTAGTCCGGACAGGGCGGTAGACTACACCTTC.

In regard to this clone: Other nucleotide sequences in the sample specify the same CDR3. V is TRBV2 and J is TRBJ1-1, with 8 bases fitting TRBD1. The junction had 6 bases not matched to a gene; V was cut back by 6 bases and J by 0 bases. Germline V gives CDR1 SNHLY, CDR2 FYNNEI. This CDR3 region has 15 residues. The DNA of the CDR3 is TGTGCCAGCAGCCCAAGACAGGGGATGAACACTGAAGCTTTCTTT. It specifies CASSPRQGMNTEAFF.

The J gene is TRBJ1-3, the V gene TRBV9; 9 positions match TRBD1. Germline values: CDR1 SGDLS, CDR2 YYNGEE. CDR3 size: 15 residues. V lost 2 bases, J lost 4 bases, and 4 bases stayed unmatched. DNA for the CDR3: TGTGCCAGCAGCGTCTTAGACAGGGGGGGAAACACCATATATTTT. This sequence encodes CASSVLDRGGNTIYF.

The chain joins TRBV4-2 to TRBJ2-3; maybe TRBD2 (5 bases). V dropped 6 bases and J dropped 4 bases, with 23 bases sitting between them. The CDR3 spans 17 residues. Germline CDR1 and CDR2: LGHNA and YNFKEQ. CDR3 bases: TGTGCCAGCAGTCAAATCTTTATAGAGCGGACGCCAGATACGCAGTATTTT. Translated: CASSQIFIERTPDTQYF.

This clone was picked up a small number of times. J is TRBJ1-2 and V is TRBV5-1, with 9 positions matching TRBD1. CDR1 is SGHRS and CDR2 is YFSETQ in the germline V gene. This CDR3 contains 15 residues. V lost 4 bases to trimming and J lost 6 bases; unmatched junction nucleotides: 10. CDR3 amino acids: CASSGSGTGRDGYTF. The CDR3 DNA is TGCGCCAGCAGCGGTTCCGGGACAGGGAGGGATGGCTACACCTTC.

The rearrangement joins TRBV5-1 to TRBJ1-5; D may be TRBD1 (6 bases). V was clipped by 2 bases and J by 3 bases, with 12 bases between them. Germline V gene sequence: CDR1 SGHRS, CDR2 YFSETQ. This CDR3 region has 15 residues. CDR3 loop: CASSLGGADNQPQHF. The CDR3 DNA is TGCGCCAGCAGCTTAGGGGGGGCTGACAATCAGCCCCAGCATTTT.

This chain uses TRBV5-4 with TRBJ1-4; D call uncertain. CDR3 length equals 13 residues. Trimming removed 3 bases from V and 3 bases from J, with 6 bases in between. Germline CDR1 SGHNT, CDR2 YYREEE (reference sequence). CDR3 protein: CASSYGANEKLFF. Written as DNA, the CDR3 is TGTGCCAGCAGCTACGGGGCTAATGAAAAACTGTTTTTT. Full variable domain (rest looked up from reference TRBV5-4 and TRBJ1-4): ETGVTQSPTHLIKTRGQQVTLRCSSQSGHNTVSWYQQALGQGPQFIFQYYREEENGRGNFPPRFSGLQFPNYSSELNVNALELDDSALYLCASSYGANEKLFFGSGTQLSVL.

The V call is TRBV19, the J call TRBJ2-5; a weak D match, TRBD2 (7 bases). Germline V gene data show CDR1 as LNHDA and CDR2 as SQIVND (reference sequence). Deletions cut 6 bases from V and 1 base from J, with 21 bases between. The CDR3 has 17 residues. In nucleotides, the CDR3 is TGTGCCAGTAGCCTAACCCCCGGGGGGCGCCTCCAAGAGACCCAGTACTTC. It codes for CASSLTPGGRLQETQYF. Together with reference TRBV19 and TRBJ2-5, the CDR3 gives the full variable domain: DGGITQSPKYLFRKEGQNVTLSCEQNLNHDAMYWYRQDPGQGLRLIYYSQIVNDFQKGDIAEGYSVSREKKESFPLTVTSAQKNPTAFYLCASSLTPGGRLQETQYFGPGTRLLVL.

This chain uses TRBV12-5 with TRBJ1-1; no definite D call. Trimming pared 1 base from V and 0 bases from J, leaving 6 bases between. In germline, CDR1 is LGHNT, CDR2 FRNRAP. CDR3 length: 14 amino acids. CDR3 sequence: CASGLGGMNTEAFF. The CDR3 coding sequence is TGTGCTAGTGGTTTGGGAGGGATGAACACTGAAGCTTTCTTT.

The chain carries TRBV7-3 and TRBJ2-1; D gene ambiguous. CDR1 is SGHTA and CDR2 is FQGTGA in the germline V gene. The CDR3 covers 13 residues. V was pared by 2 bases and J by 1 base, with 3 bases between. CDR3 loop: CASSLQSYNEQFF. Here the CDR3 DNA reads TGTGCCAGCAGCTTACAATCCTACAATGAGCAGTTCTTC.

This chain uses TRBV27 with TRBJ2-3; D gene ambiguous. V lost 4 bases to trimming and J lost 9 bases, with 11 bases between them. The CDR3 totals 12 residues. Germline assignment: CDR1 MNHEY and CDR2 SMNVEV (reference sequence). CDR3 amino acids: CASSSPVGTQYF. CDR3 bases: TGTGCCAGCAGTTCTCCCGTCGGGACGCAGTATTTT.

This clone is a singleton in its sample. This chain links TRBV19 with TRBJ2-2, with D tentatively TRBD1 (5 bases). Trimming pared 3 bases from V and 0 bases from J, leaving 8 bases between. Germline V lookup: CDR1 LNHDA, CDR2 SQIVND (reference sequence). The CDR3 has 15 residues. CDR3 amino acids: CASSIQGPNTGELFF. In DNA, the CDR3 is TGTGCCAGTAGTATTCAGGGCCCGAACACCGGGGAGCTGTTTTTT.

The rearrangement uses TRBV10-2 and TRBJ2-7; D gene uncertain. The germline V and J ends were trimmed by 5 bases and 1 base, with 6 bases remaining between them. The germline gives CDR1 WSHSY, CDR2 SAAADI. The CDR3 length is 12 residues. CDR3: CASSYRSYEQYV. The CDR3, as DNA: TGCGCCAGCAGTTATCGGTCCTACGAGCAGTACGTC.

The chain employs TRBV5-1 and TRBJ1-2; 8 bases are shared with TRBD1. Germline V gives CDR1 SGHRS, CDR2 YFSETQ. Losses at the gene ends were 1 base for V and 1 base for J; bases not matched to a gene: 9. This CDR3 is built from 17 residues. CDR3 sequence: CASSLRAGGGLNYGYTF. DNA of the CDR3: TGCGCCAGCAGCTTGAGGGCAGGGGGCGGCCTTAACTATGGCTACACCTTC.

V gene TRBV5-1 combines with J gene TRBJ2-6; 9 bases line up with TRBD1. CDR1 and CDR2 from the germline V gene are SGHRS and YFSETQ. This CDR3 has 20 amino acids. Trimming at V came to 2 bases and at J to 3 bases, leaving 15 bases not matched to a gene. The CDR3 loop reads CASSFTSIRTGVGGANVLTF. The DNA of the CDR3 is TGCGCCAGCAGCTTCACCAGCATAAGGACAGGGGTAGGTGGGGCCAACGTCCTGACTTTC.

This clone was detected once. The chain recombines TRBV2 with TRBJ2-2, with a possible D match to TRBD2 (6 bases). Germline V gene lookup returns CDR1 SNHLY and CDR2 FYNNEI. The CDR3 spans 15 residues. V was cut by 6 bases and J by 7 bases, with 18 bases left in between. CDR3 in DNA: TGTGCCAGCAGCCCCGGGGGTAGGGGTCACGGGGAGCTGTTTTTT. It specifies CASSPGGRGHGELFF.

This clone was counted a single time. The chain combines TRBV7-2 with TRBJ2-1, with 8 bases identical to TRBD1. CDR3 length: 15 residues. The V gene's germline CDR1 is SGHTA and CDR2 FQGNSA. V was pared by 5 bases and J by 8 bases, with 11 bases of the junction left unmatched. DNA of the CDR3: TGTGCCAGCAGCCTTGGACAGGGAGTGGCGCATGAGCAGTTCTTC. Its protein product is CASSLGQGVAHEQFF.

A word on this clone: The sample carries other DNA sequences with the same CDR3. The rearrangement links TRBV13 to TRBJ2-7; tentatively, D is TRBD1 (5 bases). CDR1 and CDR2 (germline): PRHDT, FYEKMQ (reference sequence). The CDR3 loop spans 12 amino acids. CDR3 nucleotides: TGTGCCAGCAGCCTAGGCCAGGGCGAGCAGTACGTC. Translated, it gives CASSLGQGEQYV.

This sequence joins TRBV2 and TRBJ1-5; D is unresolved. There are 14 residues in the CDR3. Germline V CDR1 and CDR2: SNHLY, FYNNEI. The ends were cut back, 8 bases at V and 1 base at J, with 12 bases in the middle. CDR3 coding DNA: TGTGCCAGCGCGGAGGTTAGGAGCAATCAGCCCCAGCATTTT. Its protein product is CASAEVRSNQPQHF. The entire variable domain, with the rest obtained from reference TRBV2 and TRBJ1-5, is as follows: EPEVTQTPSHQVTQMGQEVILRCVPISNHLYFYWYRQILGQKVEFLVSFYNNEISEKSEIFDDQFSVERPDGSNFTLKIRSTKLEDSAMYFCASAEVRSNQPQHFGDGTRLSIL.

The gene calls are TRBV9 and TRBJ1-1; the match to TRBD1 covers 7 bases. CDR1 and CDR2 (germline): SGDLS, YYNGEE. The CDR3 length is 16 residues. Germline trimming cut 7 bases from V and 2 bases from J; bases unmatched to any gene: 14. CDR3 nucleotides: TGTGCCAGCTCCCCTCCAACGACAGGGATAAACACTGAAGCTTTCTTT. Its translation is CASSPPTTGINTEAFF.